The text below deals with one T cell receptor beta chain. Its matching antigen is unknown. The repertoire was sequenced with immunoSEQ multiplex PCR; TCRdb's copy has only in-frame clones and lacks some. The sample carries about 56,000 clones, 86% recorded once. The data derive from a study of a mutant IDH1 vaccine in newly diagnosed glioma. Time point of the sample: week 35, safety follow-up. The content of each vaccine dose was 300 ug of mutant IDH1 20-mer peptide, and topical imiquimod accompanied it. Donors had new IDH1-mutant astrocytomas of WHO grade 3 or 4 (ATRX-lost). The sequencing used PBMCs, collected from a glioma patient whose treatment included an IDH1 peptide vaccine. The TCR sequence derives from a man in his forties or fifties with glioma.

The CDR3 nucleotides read TGTGCCAGCAGCTTCGGGACAGGGAAGGAGGACACTGAAGCTTTCTTT. It yields the protein CASSFGTGKEDTEAFF. The chain carries TRBV5-4 and TRBJ1-1; 9 bases are a match to TRBD1. From germline, CDR1 is SGHNT and CDR2 YYREEE (reference sequence). The length of the CDR3 is 16 residues. V lost 2 bases to trimming and J lost 3 bases; unmatched junction nucleotides: 8. The full variable domain, completed using reference TRBV5-4 and TRBJ1-1, is ETGVTQSPTHLIKTRGQQVTLRCSSQSGHNTVSWYQQALGQGPQFIFQYYREEENGRGNFPPRFSGLQFPNYSSELNVNALELDDSALYLCASSFGTGKEDTEAFFGQGTRLTVV.